One and the same sample provided the 14 T cell receptor beta chains below, sequenced in a study of T cell responses to AZD1222 COVID-19 vaccine. Sequencing was performed with immunoSEQ multiplex PCR; in TCRdb, only in-frame clones are kept and a portion is missing. The data contain over 130,000 clones, 90% to 95% of them singletons. The sequenced sample was peripheral blood, obtained on day 0 of AZD1222 vaccination. Source of these receptors: an adult in good health.

The V call is TRBV7-9, the J call TRBJ1-6, with a weak D call TRBD1 (6 bases). The CDR3 covers 15 residues. Germline V CDR1 and CDR2: SEHNR, FQNEAQ (reference sequence). Trimming took off 2 bases at V and 9 bases at J, with 14 bases between the two ends. Here the CDR3 reads CASSLRVGGGSPLHF. The CDR3, as DNA: TGTGCCAGCAGCTTAAGGGTAGGGGGTGGTTCACCCCTCCACTTT.

In DNA, the CDR3 is TGTGCCAGCAGGAGGACAGCGCAAGAGACCCAGTACTTC. Protein: CASRRTAQETQYF. V usage is TRBV9 and J usage is TRBJ2-5, with a tentative D call TRBD1 (6 bases). Germline V lookup: CDR1 SGDLS, CDR2 YYNGEE. The CDR3 loop spans 13 amino acids. V dropped 5 bases and J dropped 2 bases, with 10 bases sitting between them.

This chain links TRBV19 with TRBJ2-1; D gene unclear. The CDR3 loop spans 15 amino acids. Germline values: CDR1 LNHDA, CDR2 SQIVND (reference sequence). Deletions cut 5 bases from V and 2 bases from J, with 13 bases between. The chain's CDR3 is CASSPNGLPYNEQFF. Here the CDR3 DNA reads TGTGCCAGTAGTCCGAACGGCCTCCCCTACAATGAGCAGTTCTTC.

The chain carries TRBV6-5 and TRBJ1-2; D possibly corresponds to TRBD1 (6 bases). The CDR3 totals 15 residues. V shed 6 bases and J shed 0 bases, with 14 bases lying between them. Germline CDR1 reads MNHEY; CDR2 reads SVGAGI. The DNA of the CDR3 is TGTGCCAGCAGCTCCAAGGCAGGGGCTAACTATGGCTACACCTTC. It codes for CASSSKAGANYGYTF.

This clone appeared a single time. The chain recombines TRBV10-2 with TRBJ1-1; D might be TRBD1 (5 bases). The CDR3 consists of 16 residues. In germline, CDR1 is WSHSY, CDR2 SAAADI. With 6 bases removed from V and 3 bases from J, the gap between germline ends came to 20 bases. In DNA, the CDR3 is TGCGCCAGCAGAGATTCCGGGGGGAAGGGGTACACTGAAGCTTTCTTT. It translates to CASRDSGGKGYTEAFF.

This rearrangement joins TRBV18 to TRBJ2-7, with TRBD2 identical over 13 bases. The CDR3 extends over 15 amino acids. Germline V gene data show CDR1 as KGHSH and CDR2 as LQKENI. V trimming: 6 bases; J trimming: 4 bases; junction bases outside the gene matches: 6. The CDR3: CASSGGTSGAYEQYV. DNA of the CDR3: TGTGCCAGCTCGGGCGGGACTAGCGGGGCGTACGAGCAGTACGTC.

The table lists this clone with a count of one. The chain uses TRBV12-3 or TRBV12-4 and TRBJ2-1; either TRBD1 or TRBD2 may fit D (5 bases each). The CDR3 covers 12 residues. V was shortened by 2 bases and J by 8 bases, with 7 bases between the two germline ends. The CDR3 region has the DNA TGTGCCAGCAGTTTACAGGGAGATGAGCAGTTCTTC. This encodes CASSLQGDEQFF.

This chain joins TRBV19 and TRBJ2-5; D is unclear. CDR3 length: 13 residues. The V end lost 5 bases, the J end lost 4 bases, and 11 bases lay between the germline ends. The V gene's germline CDR1 is LNHDA and CDR2 SQIVND (reference sequence). The CDR3 sequence is CASSPFSRETQYF. The CDR3 DNA reads TGTGCCAGTAGTCCATTCAGCCGAGAGACCCAGTACTTC.

V and J are TRBV12-3 or TRBV12-4 and TRBJ2-3; the match to TRBD2 covers 9 bases. CDR3 length equals 12 residues. Trimming removed 5 bases from V and 10 bases from J; junction bases left unmatched: 4. The chain's CDR3 is CASSPLAGPQYF. DNA for the CDR3: TGTGCCAGCAGTCCCCTAGCGGGACCGCAGTATTTT.

The chain couples TRBV12-3 or TRBV12-4 to TRBJ2-6; TRBD2 matches at 11 bases. This CDR3 has 13 residues. With 5 bases clipped from V and 13 bases from J, the junction kept 4 bases outside the gene matches. CDR3 region: CASSALAGEVLTF. The CDR3 region has the DNA TGTGCCAGCAGTGCACTAGCGGGGGAAGTCCTGACTTTC.

The chain couples TRBV7-2 to TRBJ1-1; D call uncertain. The CDR3 covers 11 residues. Germline-derived CDR1 and CDR2 are SGHTA and FQGNSA. V was shortened by 3 bases and J by 7 bases, with 6 bases between the two germline ends. The CDR3 nucleotides read TGTGCCAGCAGCTTGAATTTTGAAGCTTTCTTT. Its translation: CASSLNFEAFF.

This chain uses TRBV18 with TRBJ1-1; 9 bases align to TRBD1. The CDR3 spans 16 residues. Germline CDR1 KGHSH, CDR2 LQKENI. The V gene end was trimmed by 2 bases and the J gene end by 6 bases; junction bases not matched to a gene: 10. The CDR3 coding sequence is TGTGCCAGCTCACCAATAACAGGGGGCGGTTACGCTGAAGCTTTCTTT. Translated, it gives CASSPITGGGYAEAFF.

V is TRBV28 and J is TRBJ1-2; tentatively, D is TRBD1 (6 bases). Germline V gene sequence: CDR1 MDHEN, CDR2 SYDVKM. Trimming took 8 bases from V and 0 from J, leaving 16 bases between them. The CDR3 spans 15 residues. CDR3 sequence: CASGGQGNSNYGYTF. The CDR3 bases are TGTGCCAGCGGGGGGCAGGGAAACTCTAACTATGGCTACACCTTC.

J is TRBJ1-6 and V is TRBV6-2 or TRBV6-3; D is uncertain. The V gene's germline CDR1 is MNHEY and CDR2 SVGEGT. Deletions cut 2 bases from V and 10 bases from J, with 6 bases between. The CDR3 spans 12 residues. This chain's CDR3 is CASSYVESPLHF. The CDR3 bases are TGTGCCAGCAGTTACGTTGAGTCACCCCTCCACTTT.